This T cell receptor (beta chain) was obtained from a study of blood T cell repertoires in COVID-19. For the study at large: PBMCs, B-cell-depleted T cells, or T cells were the source of the cDNA or gDNA that made up the material.

Original methodology: Scientists estimated how many nucleated cells there were by amplifying reference gene primers. Sequencing was performed with immunoSEQ multiplex PCR; in TCRdb, only in-frame clones are kept and a portion is missing. From that table come the V and J calls and clone size; the DNA was used to work out D and trimming. The data show some 150,000 clones, about four fifths seen once. Those who participated ranged in age from about 18 to 89 years and resided in around 22 US areas. Participant reports of clinical history set cohort assignment. Germline values: CDR1 MDHEN, CDR2 SYDVKM. The CDR3 loop spans 16 amino acids. Trimming stripped 5 bases from V and 2 bases from J, with 16 bases between.

This sequence joins TRBV28 and TRBJ1-3; D may be TRBD1 (6 bases). The receptor's source is a woman between 50 and 59 years old in a cohort exposed to, infected with or recovered from COVID-19 (not recorded which). Sequences were obtained from PBMCs or T cells enriched from blood (not recorded which). The DNA for the CDR3 is TGTGCCAGCAGTCACTCATTCGGGACAACTGGAAACACCATATATTTT. It specifies CASSHSFGTTGNTIYF.